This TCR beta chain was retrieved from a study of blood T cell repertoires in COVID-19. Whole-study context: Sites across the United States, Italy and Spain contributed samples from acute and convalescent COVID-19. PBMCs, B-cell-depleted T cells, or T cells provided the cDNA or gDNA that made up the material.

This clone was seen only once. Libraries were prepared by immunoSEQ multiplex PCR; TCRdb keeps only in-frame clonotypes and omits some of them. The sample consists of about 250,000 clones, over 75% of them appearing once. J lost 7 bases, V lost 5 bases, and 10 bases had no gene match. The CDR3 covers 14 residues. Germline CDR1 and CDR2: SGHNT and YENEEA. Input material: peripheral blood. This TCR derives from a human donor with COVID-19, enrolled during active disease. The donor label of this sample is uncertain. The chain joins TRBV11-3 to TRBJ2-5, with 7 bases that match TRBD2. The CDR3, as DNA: TGTGCCAGCAGCCTCAGCGGGAACCCAGGGACCCAGTACTTC. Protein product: CASSLSGNPGTQYF.